Listed below are T cell receptor beta chains from one sample, sequenced in a study of T cells in Graves' hyperthyroidism and ophthalmopathy. MiXCR, applied by TCRdb to the multiplex PCR reads, yields one record per CDR3 protein. The sample has approximately 600,000 distinct CDR3 sequences, around 20% seen once. The material sequenced was blood. The receptors derive from a man younger than 45 with Graves' ophthalmopathy. Both conserved end residues are part of each CDR3. The D gene is left open where the match is weak. Expanded clones get a size class; other rows say once, few or many, or leave the size out.

>TRBV19|TRBJ1-1|TRBD1|-
TGTGCCAGTAGTATATACCCGGGGGGGACAGGCACTGAAGCTTTCTTT
CASSIYPGGTGTEAFF
>TRBV10-3|TRBJ1-6|-|few
TGTGCCATCAGTGAAAGGGGAAACTCACCCCTCCACTTT
CAISERGNSPLHF
>TRBV27|TRBJ2-5|TRBD1|-
TGTGCCAGCAGTTCCTGGACAGGGGGCGGGGAGGCCCAGTACTTC
CASSSWTGGGEAQYF
>TRBV9|TRBJ2-3|TRBD1|-
TGTGCCAGCAGCGTCGAAGGACAGGGGACAGATACGCAGTATTTT
CASSVEGQGTDTQYF
>TRBV11-2|TRBJ2-1|-|few
TGTGCCAGCATCGGGGAGGAGGAAGAGCAGTTCTTC
CASIGEEEEQFF
>TRBV3-1|TRBJ2-7|TRBD2|many
TGTGCCAGCAGCCCCGTTAGTAGCGGGAGCCACGAGCAGTACTTC
CASSPVSSGSHEQYF
>TRBV2|TRBJ2-7|-|many
TGTGCCAGCACCATCCGGGACACCTCCTACGAGCAGTACTTC
CASTIRDTSYEQYF
>TRBV27|TRBJ2-7|TRBD2|-
TGTGCCAGCACGACTAGCGGGCGATCCTACGAGCAGTACTTC
CASTTSGRSYEQYF
>TRBV3-1|TRBJ2-1|TRBD2|many
TGTGCCAGCAGCCAAGGGCAGGGACTAGCGGGAAATGAGCAGTTCTTC
CASSQGQGLAGNEQFF
>TRBV10-3|TRBJ2-7|TRBD1|few
TGTGCCATCAGTGCCCAGGGGGCCTACGAGCAGTACTTC
CAISAQGAYEQYF
>TRBV20-1|TRBJ2-5|TRBD1|few
TGCAGTGCTAAAAGGACAGGGAAAGAGACCCAGTACTTC
CSAKRTGKETQYF
>TRBV7-2|TRBJ2-7|-|few
TGTGCCAGCAGCTTAGGGGTGGGAGTGGATTACGAGCAGTACTTC
CASSLGVGVDYEQYF
>TRBV10-2|TRBJ2-7|TRBD1|-
TGCGCCAGCAGTGAGGCGGCAGGGGGAACCTACGAGCAGTACTTC
CASSEAAGGTYEQYF
>TRBV9|TRBJ2-7|TRBD2|-
TGTGCCAGCAGCCCCCAAGGGAGCGGGAGTCTCCACGAGCAGTACTTC
CASSPQGSGSLHEQYF
>TRBV20-1|TRBJ1-2|TRBD1|many
TGCAGTGCTAGCCACGGACAGGGTTATGGCTACACCTTC
CSASHGQGYGYTF
>TRBV14|TRBJ2-1|-|-
TGTGCCAGCAGCCACCTCCGGGCAGGGAATAATGAGCAGTTCTTC
CASSHLRAGNNEQFF
>TRBV6-6|TRBJ2-7|-|few
TGTGCCAGCAGTTACTCGATGGCTTTGAGCTCCTACGAGCAGTACTTC
CASSYSMALSSYEQYF
>TRBV27|TRBJ2-1|-|few
TGTGCCAGCAGTTTATTAGGGAGCAACTACAATGAGCAGTTCTTC
CASSLLGSNYNEQFF
>TRBV30|TRBJ2-3|-|many
TGTGCCTGGAGGGTCGCGGGCCCCACAGATACGCAGTATTTT
CAWRVAGPTDTQYF
>TRBV6-1|TRBJ1-1|-|-
TGTGCCAGATCGGAGAGGTGGGACACTGAAGCTTTCTTT
CARSERWDTEAFF
>TRBV20-1|TRBJ2-1|TRBD2|-
TGCAGTGCAACCTCTAGCGGGAGAAGGAGGGATGAGCAGTTCTTC
CSATSSGRRRDEQFF
>TRBV5-1|TRBJ2-2|TRBD1|few
TGCGCCAGCAGCTACAGGGACAGGGATGCCGGGGAGCTGTTTTTT
CASSYRDRDAGELFF
>TRBV3-1|TRBJ2-7|-|-
TGTGCCAGCAGCCAAGGGGGTCTTCTCGGGGAGCAGTACTTC
CASSQGGLLGEQYF
>TRBV30|TRBJ1-1|TRBD1|-
TGTGCCTGGAGTGGAGACAGGGGATGGGCAGCTTTCTTT
CAWSGDRGWAAFF
>TRBV4-3|TRBJ2-7|-|-
TGCGCCAGCAGCCAAGATTTCGGCGGGACCCCCTACGAGCAGTACTTC
CASSQDFGGTPYEQYF
>TRBV10-3|TRBJ2-6|-|few
TGTGCCATCAGTGAGTCCTTGGGATTCTCTGGGGCCAACGTCCTGACTTTC
CAISESLGFSGANVLTF
>TRBV11-2|TRBJ2-2|-|-
TGTGCCAGCAGCTTAGAATCGGCGGGACTCGCCGGGGAGCTGTTTTTT
CASSLESAGLAGELFF
>TRBV7-9|TRBJ1-4|-|-
TGTGCCAGCAGCCTCAGACAAACCCTTAATGAAAAACTGTTTTTT
CASSLRQTLNEKLFF
>TRBV2|TRBJ2-7|-|-
TGTGCCAGCAACCCAGGCAGGCCCTACGAGCAGTACTTC
CASNPGRPYEQYF
>TRBV3-1|TRBJ2-7|TRBD2|-
TGTGCCAGCAGCCAACCACCTTCTGGGACTAGCGGGAGAGAGCAGTACTTC
CASSQPPSGTSGREQYF
>TRBV28|TRBJ2-6|-|-
TGTGCCAGCAGCAAGCTCACTGACTCTGGGGCCAACGTCCTGACTTTC
CASSKLTDSGANVLTF
>TRBV28|TRBJ2-1|TRBD2|many
TGTGCCAGCAGTTTACCCCACCGTAGCGGGATATCCTACAATGAGCAGTTCTTC
CASSLPHRSGISYNEQFF
>TRBV7-6|TRBJ2-7|-|-
TGTGCCAGCAGCCCCAGAGTCGGGGGGCGTGTGGACGAGCAGTACTTC
CASSPRVGGRVDEQYF
>TRBV5-1|TRBJ2-1|TRBD2|-
TGCGCCAGCAGCCGAGCGGGAGGGCCTAAGAATGAGCAGTTCTTT
CASSRAGGPKNEQFF
>TRBV4-1|TRBJ2-1|TRBD2|-
TGCGCCAGCAGCCAAGGTACTAGCGGGCGCTACAATGAGCAGTTCTTC
CASSQGTSGRYNEQFF
>TRBV28|TRBJ2-7|TRBD2|many
TGTGCCAGCAGTTCACCCGGGACTAGTGCGTACGAGCAGTACTTC
CASSSPGTSAYEQYF
>TRBV20-1|TRBJ2-1|-|few
TGCAGTGCTAGAGATCGAAGGGGTTCATCCTACAATGAGCAGTTCTTC
CSARDRRGSSYNEQFF
>TRBV7-9|TRBJ1-1|-|many
TGTGCCAGCAGCAGGACGGGTATGAACACTGAAGCTTTCTTT
CASSRTGMNTEAFF
>TRBV7-9|TRBJ2-1|-|once
TGTGCCAGCAGCTCTTCCGTCCACCTCTCGCCAGGGGTACCCTACAATGAGCAGTTCTTC
CASSSSVHLSPGVPYNEQFF
>TRBV12-3/TRBV12-4|TRBJ2-3|-|-
TGTGCCAGCAGTTTAGCGCGGCACCCATTCCCCAGAGATACGCAGTATTTT
CASSLARHPFPRDTQYF